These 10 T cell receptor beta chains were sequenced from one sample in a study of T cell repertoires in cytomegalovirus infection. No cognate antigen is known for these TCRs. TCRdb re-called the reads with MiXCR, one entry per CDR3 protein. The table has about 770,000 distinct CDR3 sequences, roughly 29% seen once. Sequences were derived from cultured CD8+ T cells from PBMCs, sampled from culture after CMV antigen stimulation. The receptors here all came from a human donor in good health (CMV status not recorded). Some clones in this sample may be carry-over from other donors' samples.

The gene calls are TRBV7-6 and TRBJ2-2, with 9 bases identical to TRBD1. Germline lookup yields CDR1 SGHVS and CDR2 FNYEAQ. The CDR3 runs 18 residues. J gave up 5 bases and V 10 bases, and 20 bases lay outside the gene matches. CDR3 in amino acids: CANRLPGQGYARTGELFF. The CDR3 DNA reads TGTGCCAACAGGCTACCGGGACAGGGTTACGCGCGGACCGGGGAGCTGTTTTTT. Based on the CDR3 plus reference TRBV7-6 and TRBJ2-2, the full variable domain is GAGVSQSPRYKVTKRGQDVALRCDPISGHVSLYWYRQALGQGPEFLTYFNYEAQQDKSGLPNDRFSAERPEGSISTLTIQRTEQRDSAMYRCANRLPGQGYARTGELFFGEGSRLTVL.

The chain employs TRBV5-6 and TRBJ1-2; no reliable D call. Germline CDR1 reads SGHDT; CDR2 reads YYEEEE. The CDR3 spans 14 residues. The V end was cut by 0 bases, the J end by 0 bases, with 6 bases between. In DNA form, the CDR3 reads TGTGCCAGCAGCTTGGCACAGTCTAACTATGGCTACACCTTC. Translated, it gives CASSLAQSNYGYTF.

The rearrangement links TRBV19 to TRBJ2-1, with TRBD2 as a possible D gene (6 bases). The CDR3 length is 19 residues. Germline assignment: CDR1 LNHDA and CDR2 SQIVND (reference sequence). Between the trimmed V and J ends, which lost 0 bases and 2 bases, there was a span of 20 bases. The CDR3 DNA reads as TGTGCCAGTAGTATAGATCGACTAACGGGGGTTCCCCCCTACAATGAGCAGTTCTTC. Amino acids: CASSIDRLTGVPPYNEQFF. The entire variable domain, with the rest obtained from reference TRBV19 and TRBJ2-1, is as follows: DGGITQSPKYLFRKEGQNVTLSCEQNLNHDAMYWYRQDPGQGLRLIYYSQIVNDFQKGDIAEGYSVSREKKESFPLTVTSAQKNPTAFYLCASSIDRLTGVPPYNEQFFGPGTRLTVL.

DNA for the CDR3: TGTGCCAGCAGGCACCGAGGACAGGGTAACACCGGGGAGCTGTTTTTT. Its translation: CASRHRGQGNTGELFF. This chain links TRBV6-2 or TRBV6-3 with TRBJ2-2; 8 bases line up with TRBD1. The CDR3 runs to 16 residues. Germline CDR1 MNHEY, CDR2 SVGEGT. The trim removed 6 bases at V and 2 bases at J, leaving 8 bases unmatched.

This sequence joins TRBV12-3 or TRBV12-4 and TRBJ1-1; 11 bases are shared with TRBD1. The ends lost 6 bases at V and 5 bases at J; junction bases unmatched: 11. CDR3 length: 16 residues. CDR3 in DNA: TGTGCCAGCAGCCTATGGACAGGGGGCGGAAATACTGAAGCTTTCTTT. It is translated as CASSLWTGGGNTEAFF.

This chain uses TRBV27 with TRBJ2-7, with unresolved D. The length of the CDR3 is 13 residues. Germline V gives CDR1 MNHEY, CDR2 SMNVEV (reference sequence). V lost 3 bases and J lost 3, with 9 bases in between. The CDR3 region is CASSLYVGYEQYF. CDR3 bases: TGTGCCAGCAGTTTGTATGTCGGCTACGAGCAGTACTTC.

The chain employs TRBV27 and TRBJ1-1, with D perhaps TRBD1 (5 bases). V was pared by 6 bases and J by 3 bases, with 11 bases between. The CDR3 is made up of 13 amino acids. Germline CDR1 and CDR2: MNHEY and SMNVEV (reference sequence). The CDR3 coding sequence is TGTGCCAGCAGCCAAGGGACCTACACTGAAGCTTTCTTT. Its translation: CASSQGTYTEAFF.

The DNA for the CDR3 is TGTGCCAGCAGCGGACGCGTGACGGACGAGCAGTACGTC. Translated: CASSGRVTDEQYV. V is TRBV7-4 and J is TRBJ2-7; no definite D call. V lost 5 bases and J lost 5, with 13 bases in between. The CDR3 has 13 amino acids. Germline loops: CDR1 SGHVT, CDR2 SQSDAQ.

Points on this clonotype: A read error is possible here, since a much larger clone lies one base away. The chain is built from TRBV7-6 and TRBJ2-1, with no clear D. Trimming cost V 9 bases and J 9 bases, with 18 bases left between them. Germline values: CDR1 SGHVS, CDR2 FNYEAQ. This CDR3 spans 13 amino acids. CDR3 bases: TGTGCCAGGAGCCCCCAGCTAGTTGCTGAGCAGTTCTTC. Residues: CARSPQLVAEQFF.

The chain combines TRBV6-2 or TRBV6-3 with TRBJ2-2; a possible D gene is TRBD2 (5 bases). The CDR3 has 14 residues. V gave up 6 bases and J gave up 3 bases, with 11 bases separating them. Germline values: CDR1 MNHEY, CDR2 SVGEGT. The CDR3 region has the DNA TGTGCCAGCAGGGAGGTGTTATACACCGGGGAGCTGTTTTTT. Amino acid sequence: CASREVLYTGELFF.